What follows describes a single T cell receptor beta chain. A read error may produce the germline difference seen at one junction end. This sample's RNA came from whole unsorted tissue. Distant lung tissue was collected more than 3 cm away from the tumor edge. Newly diagnosed lung cancer patients had thoracic surgery in China, August–late 2014, without prior chemotherapy. The data were obtained in a study of tumor and adjacent non-tumor tissue in lung cancer. A modified ARM-PCR protocol with three rounds of nested PCR amplified TCRbeta. TCRdb re-derived calls from the multiplex PCR reads in MiXCR, one entry per CDR3 protein. Of roughly 75,000 distinct CDR3 sequences listed, less than 75% are singletons. Germline values: CDR1 SGHAT, CDR2 FQDESV (reference sequence). The CDR3 extends over 16 amino acids.

The specimen sequenced was distant non-tumor lung tissue. The genes are TRBV11-1 and TRBJ1-2; 8 nucleotides line up with TRBD1. This TCR was sampled from a woman in her forties or fifties with non-small cell lung cancer. Here the CDR3 DNA reads TGTGCCGGCAGCTTAGACGCTGGGACAGGCTTGTATGGCTACACCTTC. Its translation is CAGSLDAGTGLYGYTF.